The 27 T cell receptor beta chains below come from one sample, sequenced in a study. TCRdb redid the calling of the 5' RACE reads with MiXCR, one entry per CDR3 protein. The data contain fewer than 60,000 distinct CDR3 sequences, about 28% of them singletons. The sample comprised naive CD4+ T cells sorted from blood. Subset specified: naive CD4+ T cells, CD4+CD45RA+CD25-. The origin of the receptors is a female donor with breast cancer.

V gene TRBV21-1 combines with J gene TRBJ2-5; the table's D gene call, TRBD1, was not cross checked with the DNA. TRBV21-1 has pseudogene status. The CDR3 is 17 residues long. CDR3 amino acids: CASSKGLSPDLQETQYF. DNA for the CDR3: TGTGCCAGCAGCAAAGGTCTGTCCCCAGACCTCCAAGAGACCCAGTACTTC.

The J gene is TRBJ2-2, the V gene TRBV3-2; TRBD1 is the table's D call and was not checked against the DNA. TRBV3-2 is annotated as a pseudogene. This CDR3 comprises 14 residues. The CDR3 nucleotides read TGTGCCAGCAGCAGAACAGGGTCCGCCGAAGAGCTGTTTTTT. Translating gives CASSRTGSAEELFF.

As for this clonotype: The final CDR3 position lacks the conserved phenylalanine or tryptophan, pointing to a likely read error. The chain uses TRBV4-2 and TRBJ2-2, with D possibly TRBD2 on 6 matching bases. CDR1 is LGHNA, CDR2 YNFKEQ, per germline. The ends were cut back, 3 bases at V and 0 bases at J, with 14 bases in the middle. The CDR3 covers 17 residues. The CDR3 protein is CASSHRGTPPNTGELFV. Written as DNA, the CDR3 is TGTGCCAGCAGCCACCGAGGGACTCCCCCGAACACCGGGGAGCTGTTTGTT.

The chain uses TRBV6-1 and TRBJ1-2; D ambiguous. CDR1 and CDR2 from the germline V gene are MNHNS and SASEGT. The CDR3 runs to 13 residues. Trimming shortened V by 2 bases and J by 8 bases, and 12 bases separated the two germline ends. CDR3 bases: TGTGCCAGCAGTGAACCTCCGCGGGAGGGCTACACCTTC. It codes for CASSEPPREGYTF.

The chain links TRBV12-3 or TRBV12-4 to TRBJ1-1; D uncertain. The CDR3 runs to 15 residues. Trimming stripped 3 bases from V and 3 bases from J, with 14 bases between. The CDR3 DNA reads TGTGCCAGCAGTTTCTCACAGCGAGCGGACACTGAAGCTTTCTTT. Encoded protein: CASSFSQRADTEAFF.

The chain carries TRBV4-1 and TRBJ2-7; TRBD2 matches at 7 bases. CDR3 size: 16 residues. From germline, CDR1 is MGHRA and CDR2 YSYEKL. V trimming: 0 bases; J trimming: 3 bases; junction bases outside the gene matches: 8. CDR3 DNA: TGCGCCAGCAGCCAAGATTGGACCGGGACTATCTACGAGCAGTACTTC. Protein sequence: CASSQDWTGTIYEQYF.

A remark on this clonotype: A much larger clone lies a single base off, so this may be a read error. The chain combines TRBV10-1 with TRBJ2-1, with 9 bases lining up with TRBD2. CDR1 and CDR2 (germline): WNHNN, SYGVQD (reference sequence). CDR3 size: 15 residues. Germline trimming cut 3 bases from V and 3 bases from J; bases unmatched to any gene: 3. In DNA, the CDR3 is TGCGCCAGCAGTGACCCAGCGGGGGGCTACAATGAGCAGTTCTTC. Translated: CASSDPAGGYNEQFF.

V usage is TRBV9 and J usage is TRBJ2-3; D possibly corresponds to TRBD2 (6 bases). V was shortened by 4 bases and J by 5 bases, with 14 bases between the two germline ends. CDR1 and CDR2 from the germline V gene are SGDLS and YYNGEE. The CDR3 totals 14 residues. This CDR3 reads CASSIAVARDTQYF. The CDR3 nucleotides read TGTGCCAGCAGCATAGCGGTCGCTAGAGATACGCAGTATTTT.

V usage is TRBV9 and J usage is TRBJ2-2; the D is unclear. The CDR3 spans 13 residues. CDR1 SGDLS and CDR2 YYNGEE come from the germline V gene. V was pared by 5 bases and J by 5 bases, with 10 bases between. The CDR3 nucleotides are TGTGCCAGCAGTCACCCTTCTACCGGGGAGCTGTTTTTT. This gives the protein CASSHPSTGELFF.

This clonotype was seen many times. This chain joins TRBV9 and TRBJ1-1, with 10 nucleotides matching TRBD1. The J segment lost 3 bases and the V segment lost 1 base, leaving 9 bases of the junction unmatched. This CDR3 is built from 17 residues. Germline CDR1 is SGDLS and CDR2 is YYNGEE. The CDR3 region has the DNA TGTGCCAGCAGCGTAAGGGCTGGGGGACAGGGGTACACTGAAGCTTTCTTT. Amino acid sequence: CASSVRAGGQGYTEAFF.

The V gene is TRBV6-2 or TRBV6-3, the J gene TRBJ2-5; D assignment may be TRBD1 or TRBD2 (5 bases each). V lost 5 bases and J lost 1, with 8 bases in between. The CDR3 contains 13 residues. Germline loops: CDR1 MNHEY, CDR2 SVGEGT. The CDR3 here is CASSHGTQETQYF. DNA of the CDR3: TGTGCCAGCAGTCACGGGACCCAAGAGACCCAGTACTTC.

The chain carries TRBV20-1 and TRBJ2-7; D is unclear. The germline V gene encodes CDR1 DFQATT and CDR2 SNEGSKA (reference sequence). Trimming cost V 3 bases and J 5 bases, with 20 bases left between them. This CDR3 is 15 amino acids long. This chain's CDR3 is CSASHTTSRSHEQYF. The CDR3 DNA is TGCAGTGCTAGCCACACAACAAGCCGGAGCCACGAGCAGTACTTC.

This clonotype was detected only a few times. This rearrangement joins TRBV6-2 or TRBV6-3 to TRBJ2-1, with D uncertain. V lost 6 bases and J lost 5, with 23 bases in between. Germline assignment: CDR1 MNHEY and CDR2 SVGEGT. The CDR3 length is 17 residues. The CDR3 sequence is CASSSLGPLNENNEQFF. The CDR3 bases are TGTGCCAGCAGCTCCCTCGGCCCCCTCAACGAAAACAATGAGCAGTTCTTC.

This clonotype has only a few counts. The chain employs TRBV20-1 and TRBJ2-1, with 12 bases that match TRBD2. Germline CDR1 and CDR2: DFQATT and SNEGSKA (reference sequence). The V and J ends lost 5 bases and 5 bases, in that order; junction bases with no gene match: 7. CDR3 size: 15 residues. The CDR3 loop reads CSAHTSGRTHNEQFF. CDR3 DNA: TGCAGTGCTCATACTAGCGGGAGGACCCACAATGAGCAGTTCTTC.

This clonotype was recorded at least ten times. The chain carries TRBV27 and TRBJ2-3; D is unresolved. The V gene's germline CDR1 is MNHEY and CDR2 SMNVEV (reference sequence). Trimming pared 7 bases from V and 0 bases from J, leaving 5 bases between. This CDR3 region has 12 residues. CDR3 protein: CASTNSTDTQYF. The CDR3 nucleotides read TGTGCCAGCACCAATAGCACAGATACGCAGTATTTT.

This clonotype was seen at least ten times. This chain joins TRBV5-5 and TRBJ1-6, with 7 bases matching TRBD1. Germline-derived CDR1 and CDR2 are SGHKS and YYEKEE (reference sequence). The V gene end was trimmed by 0 bases and the J gene end by 6 bases; junction bases not matched to a gene: 3. The CDR3 length is 15 residues. The CDR3 loop is CASSLAGQLNSPLHF. CDR3 in DNA: TGTGCCAGCAGCTTGGCGGGACAGCTTAATTCACCCCTCCACTTT.

A few counts support this clonotype. V is TRBV7-2 and J is TRBJ2-3, with 7 bases matching TRBD2. V shed 2 bases, J shed 4 bases, and the junction held 3 bases outside the gene matches. The CDR3 spans 14 residues. Germline values: CDR1 SGHTA, CDR2 FQGNSA. CDR3 protein: CASSLLAGADTQYF. CDR3 sequence (DNA): TGTGCCAGCAGCTTATTAGCGGGCGCAGATACGCAGTATTTT.

The V and J genes are TRBV7-3 and TRBJ2-7; D perhaps matches TRBD1 (6 bases). Germline V gene lookup returns CDR1 SGHTA and CDR2 FQGTGA. V was clipped by 6 bases and J by 3 bases, with 12 bases between them. This CDR3 region has 13 residues. The CDR3 DNA follows: TGTGCCAGCAGTCACACCAGGGGCTACGAGCAGTACTTC. Amino acid sequence: CASSHTRGYEQYF.

This clonotype was picked up a small number of times. The rearrangement uses TRBV11-3 and TRBJ2-1; maybe TRBD1 (6 bases). CDR1 is SGHNT, CDR2 YENEEA, per germline. The CDR3 runs to 17 residues. V was trimmed by 6 bases and J by 4 bases, leaving 22 bases between them. CDR3 sequence: CASSSRTGISGYNEQFF. The CDR3, as DNA: TGTGCCAGCAGTTCCCGAACAGGGATATCAGGGTACAATGAGCAGTTCTTC. The full variable domain, in which reference TRBV11-3 and TRBJ2-1 provide the parts outside the CDR3, is EAGVVQSPRYKIIEKKQPVAFWCNPISGHNTLYWYLQNLGQGPELLIRYENEEAVDDSQLPKDRFSAERLKGVDSTLKIQPAELGDSAVYLCASSSRTGISGYNEQFFGPGTRLTVL.

This clonotype came up a few times. This sequence joins TRBV4-1 and TRBJ2-7; D assignment may be TRBD1 or TRBD2 (5 bases each). The CDR3 spans 13 residues. The V end was cut by 0 bases, the J end by 5 bases, with 8 bases between. Germline-derived CDR1 and CDR2 are MGHRA and YSYEKL. CDR3 sequence: CASSQDRGDEQYF. CDR3 sequence (DNA): TGCGCCAGCAGCCAAGATCGAGGGGACGAGCAGTACTTC.

The chain has TRBV30 and TRBJ2-5; 9 nucleotides line up with TRBD1. This CDR3 contains 15 residues. Germline loops: CDR1 GTSNPN, CDR2 SVGIG (reference sequence). V lost 1 base, J lost 7 bases, and 10 bases stayed unmatched. DNA of the CDR3: TGTGCCTGGAGTGCTACACAGGGGGCGAGTGGGACCCAGTACTTC. Protein: CAWSATQGASGTQYF.

Only a few counts were recorded for this clonotype. The chain employs TRBV10-3 and TRBJ2-2, with D possibly matching TRBD1 (5 bases). Trimming pared 6 bases from V and 2 bases from J, leaving 10 bases between. The V gene's germline CDR1 is ENHRY and CDR2 SYGVKD. The CDR3 consists of 14 residues. The CDR3 reads CAIRRQPNTGELFF. The CDR3 DNA follows: TGTGCCATCAGACGACAGCCAAACACCGGGGAGCTGTTTTTT.

The rearrangement links TRBV13 to TRBJ1-1; 11 bases are shared with TRBD1. Trimming took 8 bases from V and 4 from J; bases not matched to a gene: 9. Germline V gene sequence: CDR1 PRHDT, CDR2 FYEKMQ (reference sequence). The CDR3 consists of 15 residues. For the CDR3, the DNA is TGTGCCAGCCCGGACAGGGGGCTGGGTGTCACTGAAGCTTTCTTT. It encodes CASPDRGLGVTEAFF. The full variable domain, its missing parts supplied by reference TRBV13 and TRBJ1-1, is AAGVIQSPRHLIKEKRETATLKCYPIPRHDTVYWYQQGPGQDPQFLISFYEKMQSDKGSIPDRFSAQQFSDYHSELNMSSLELGDSALYFCASPDRGLGVTEAFFGQGTRLTVV.

A few counts support this clonotype. The genes are TRBV7-3 and TRBJ2-1; the D gene could be TRBD1 or TRBD2 (5 bases each). CDR1 and CDR2 (germline): SGHTA, FQGTGA. V lost 1 base, J lost 10 bases, and 17 bases lay in between. The CDR3 sequence is 15 residues long. Here the CDR3 reads CASSLRASPGGEQFF. The DNA for the CDR3 is TGTGCCAGCAGCTTAAGGGCCAGTCCTGGGGGAGAGCAGTTCTTC.

The chain recombines TRBV13 with TRBJ2-5; a possible D gene is TRBD2 (6 bases). CDR3 length: 16 amino acids. CDR1 is PRHDT and CDR2 is FYEKMQ in the germline V gene (reference sequence). The ends were cut back, 3 bases at V and 3 bases at J, with 17 bases in the middle. CDR3 amino acids: CASSFTEGGGEETQYF. Here the CDR3 DNA reads TGTGCCAGCAGCTTTACGGAGGGAGGCGGCGAAGAGACCCAGTACTTC.

This clonotype appeared a few times. The chain is built from TRBV12-3 or TRBV12-4 and TRBJ1-1; D gene uncertain. This CDR3 has 12 residues. V was pared by 6 bases and J by 4 bases, with 9 bases between. The CDR3 nucleotides are TGTGCCAGCAGGGCCAGTAGCACTGAAGCTTTCTTT. It yields the protein CASRASSTEAFF.

V gene TRBV12-3 or TRBV12-4 combines with J gene TRBJ1-1; no clear D gene. The CDR3 has 14 residues. Trimming took off 6 bases at V and 1 base at J, with 12 bases between the two ends. The CDR3 reads CASSRVRGNTEAFF. DNA for the CDR3: TGTGCCAGCAGCCGCGTCCGGGGGAACACTGAAGCTTTCTTT.